This is a list of T cell receptor beta chains from one sample in a study of a mutant IDH1 vaccine in newly diagnosed glioma. Antigens for these TCRs are unknown. Produced via immunoSEQ multiplex PCR; TCRdb's table is partial and in-frame only. The table records tens of thousands of clones, 82% of them present only once. Sequencing was performed on PBMCs, taken from a glioma patient whose treatment included an IDH1 peptide vaccine. Receptors were obtained from a man between 18 and 29 years old with glioma. Some clones in this sample may be carry-over from other donors' samples. Each CDR3 is given without its conserved first and last residue.

J gene,V gene,CDR3 protein
TRBJ1-6,TRBV2,ASRAGPLH
TRBJ2-1,TRBV10-3,AISESRGGNEQF
TRBJ2-5,TRBV6-5,ASSPSGTAPETQY
TRBJ2-3,TRBV4-3,ASSQHPDGPSTDTQY
TRBJ2-7,TRBV5-1,ASRFQGMGYEQY
TRBJ2-1,TRBV7-8,ASSRHWGLEVDNEQF
TRBJ2-1,TRBV4-3,ASSQQAGAYNEQF
TRBJ1-2,TRBV30,ACPQGEGYT
TRBJ1-1,TRBV11-1,ASSSARLEAF
TRBJ2-5,TRBV6-1,ASRDRLAGQETQY
TRBJ1-1,TRBV4-3,ASSQERGWTEAF
TRBJ1-1,TRBV18,ASSPPSAAEAF
TRBJ1-1,TRBV27,ASSAQGWDTEAF
TRBJ1-1,TRBV30,AWEAQGVTEAF
TRBJ2-2,TRBV2,ASSLQTWSSLF